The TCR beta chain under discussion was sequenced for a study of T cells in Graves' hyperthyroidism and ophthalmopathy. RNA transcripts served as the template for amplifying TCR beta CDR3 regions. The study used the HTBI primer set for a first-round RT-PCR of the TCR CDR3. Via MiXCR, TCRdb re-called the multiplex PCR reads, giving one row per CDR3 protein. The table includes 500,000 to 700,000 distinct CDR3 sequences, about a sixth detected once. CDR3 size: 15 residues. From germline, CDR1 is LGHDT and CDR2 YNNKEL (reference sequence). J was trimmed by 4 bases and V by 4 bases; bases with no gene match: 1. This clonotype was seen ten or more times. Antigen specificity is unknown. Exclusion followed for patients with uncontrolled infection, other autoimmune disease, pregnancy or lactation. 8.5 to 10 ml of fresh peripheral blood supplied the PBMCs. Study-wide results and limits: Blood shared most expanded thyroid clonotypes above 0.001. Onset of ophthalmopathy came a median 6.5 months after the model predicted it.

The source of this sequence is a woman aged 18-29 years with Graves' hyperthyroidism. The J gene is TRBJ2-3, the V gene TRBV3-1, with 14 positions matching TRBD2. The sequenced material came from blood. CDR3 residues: CASSPTSGRADTQYF. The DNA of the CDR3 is TGTGCCAGCAGCCCGACTAGCGGGAGGGCAGATACGCAGTATTTT.